The present TCR beta chain was sequenced within a study of blood T cell repertoires in COVID-19. Study-wide context: The analysed material was cDNA or gDNA that came from T cells, B-cell-depleted T cells, or PBMCs.

The CDR3 loop spans 12 amino acids. CDR1 and CDR2 (germline): LGHDT, YNNKEL (reference sequence). V was pared by 4 bases and J by 7 bases, with 11 bases between. TCRdb keeps only in-frame clones here, not all; method: immunoSEQ multiplex PCR. The sample contains 200,000 to 250,000 clones, about 88% of which appear only once. The gene calls are TRBV3-1 (or the pseudogene TRBV3-2) and TRBJ2-7; D not certain. Sequenced material: peripheral blood. This clonotype was sampled from a woman between 45 and 60 years old with COVID-19, enrolled during active disease. CDR3 coding DNA: TGTGCCAGCAGCCTCCGAACCGGGGAGCAGTACTTC. Its translation is CASSLRTGEQYF.